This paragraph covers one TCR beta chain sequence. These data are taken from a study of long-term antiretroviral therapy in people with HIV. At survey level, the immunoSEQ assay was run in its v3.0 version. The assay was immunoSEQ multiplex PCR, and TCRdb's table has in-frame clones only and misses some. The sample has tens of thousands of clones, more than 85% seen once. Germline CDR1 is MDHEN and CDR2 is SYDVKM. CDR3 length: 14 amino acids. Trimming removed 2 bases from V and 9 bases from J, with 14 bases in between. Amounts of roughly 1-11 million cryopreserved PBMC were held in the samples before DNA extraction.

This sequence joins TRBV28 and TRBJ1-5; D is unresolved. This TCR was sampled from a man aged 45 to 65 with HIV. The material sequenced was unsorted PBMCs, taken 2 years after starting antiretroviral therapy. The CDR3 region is CASSLRSVSGPQHF. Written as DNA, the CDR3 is TGTGCCAGCAGTTTAAGGAGTGTCTCGGGGCCCCAGCATTTT.